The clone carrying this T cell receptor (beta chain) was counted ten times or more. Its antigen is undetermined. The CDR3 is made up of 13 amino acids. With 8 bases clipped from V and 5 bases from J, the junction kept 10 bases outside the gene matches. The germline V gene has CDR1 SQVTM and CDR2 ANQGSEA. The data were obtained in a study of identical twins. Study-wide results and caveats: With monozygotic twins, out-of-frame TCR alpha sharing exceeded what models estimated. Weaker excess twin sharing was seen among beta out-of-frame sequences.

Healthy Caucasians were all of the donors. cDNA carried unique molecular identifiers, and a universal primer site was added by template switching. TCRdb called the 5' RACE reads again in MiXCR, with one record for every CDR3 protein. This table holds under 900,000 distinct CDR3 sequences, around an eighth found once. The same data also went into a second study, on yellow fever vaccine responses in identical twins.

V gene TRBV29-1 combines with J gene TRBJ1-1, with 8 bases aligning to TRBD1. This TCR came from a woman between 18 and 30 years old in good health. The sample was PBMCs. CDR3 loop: CSTGQGGMTEAFF. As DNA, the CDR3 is TGCAGCACTGGACAGGGCGGAATGACTGAAGCTTTCTTT.